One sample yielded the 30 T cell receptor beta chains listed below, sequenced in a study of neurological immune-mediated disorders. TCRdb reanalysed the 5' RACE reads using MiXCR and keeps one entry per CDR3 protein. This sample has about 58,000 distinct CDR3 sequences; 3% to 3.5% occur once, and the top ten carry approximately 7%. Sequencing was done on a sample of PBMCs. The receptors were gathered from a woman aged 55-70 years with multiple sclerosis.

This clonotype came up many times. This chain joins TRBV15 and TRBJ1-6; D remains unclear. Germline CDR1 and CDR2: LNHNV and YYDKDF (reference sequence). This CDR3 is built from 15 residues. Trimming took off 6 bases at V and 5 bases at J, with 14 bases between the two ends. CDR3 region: CATSVGRAHNSPLHF. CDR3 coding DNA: TGTGCCACCAGTGTCGGTCGGGCGCATAATTCACCCCTCCACTTT.

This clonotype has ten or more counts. CDR3 DNA: TGCAGCGTTGAGGAGCGGGCCAACTACAATGAGCAGTTCTTC. It specifies CSVEERANYNEQFF. The chain combines TRBV29-1 with TRBJ2-1, with D possibly being TRBD2 (6 bases). The V end lost 3 bases, the J end lost 3 bases, and 12 bases lay between the germline ends. Germline V lookup: CDR1 SQVTM, CDR2 ANQGSEA. The CDR3 length is 14 residues.

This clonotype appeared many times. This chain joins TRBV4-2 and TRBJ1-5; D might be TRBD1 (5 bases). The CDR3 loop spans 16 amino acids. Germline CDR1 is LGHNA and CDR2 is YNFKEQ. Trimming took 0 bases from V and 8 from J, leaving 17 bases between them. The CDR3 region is CASSQERGLEGKPQHF. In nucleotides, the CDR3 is TGTGCCAGCAGCCAAGAAAGGGGCCTCGAGGGTAAGCCCCAGCATTTT.

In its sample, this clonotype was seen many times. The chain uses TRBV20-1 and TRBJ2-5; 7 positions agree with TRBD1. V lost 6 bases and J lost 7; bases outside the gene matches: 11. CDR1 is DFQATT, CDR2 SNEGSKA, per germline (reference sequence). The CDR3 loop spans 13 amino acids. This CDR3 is CSADQGDSGTQYF. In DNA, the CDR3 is TGCAGTGCGGATCAGGGGGACAGTGGGACCCAGTACTTC.

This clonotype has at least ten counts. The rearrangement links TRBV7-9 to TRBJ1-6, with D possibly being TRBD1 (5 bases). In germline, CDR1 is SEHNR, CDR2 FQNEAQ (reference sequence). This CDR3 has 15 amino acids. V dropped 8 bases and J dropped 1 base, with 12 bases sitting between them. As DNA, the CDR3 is TGTGCCAGCGGGGCTTTAGGGTCCTATAATTCACCCCTCCACTTT. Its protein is CASGALGSYNSPLHF.

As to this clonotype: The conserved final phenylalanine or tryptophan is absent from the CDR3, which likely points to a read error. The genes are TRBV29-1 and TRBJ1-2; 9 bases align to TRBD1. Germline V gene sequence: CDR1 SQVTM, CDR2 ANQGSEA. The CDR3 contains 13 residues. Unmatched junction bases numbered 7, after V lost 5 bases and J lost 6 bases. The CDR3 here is CSVKQGAGNGYTL. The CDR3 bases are TGCAGCGTTAAACAGGGGGCCGGGAATGGCTACACCTTA.

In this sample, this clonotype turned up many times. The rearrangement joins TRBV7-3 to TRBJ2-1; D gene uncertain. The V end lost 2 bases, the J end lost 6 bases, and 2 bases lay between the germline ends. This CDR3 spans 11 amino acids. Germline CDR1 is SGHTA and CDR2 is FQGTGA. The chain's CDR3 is CASSLGNEQFF. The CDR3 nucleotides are TGTGCCAGCAGCTTAGGCAATGAGCAGTTCTTC.

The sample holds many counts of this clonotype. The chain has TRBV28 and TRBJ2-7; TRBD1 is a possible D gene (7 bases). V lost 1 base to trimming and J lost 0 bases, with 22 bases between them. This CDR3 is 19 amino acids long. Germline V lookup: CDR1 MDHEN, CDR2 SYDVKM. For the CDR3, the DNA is TGTGCCAGCAGTTTATCGACAGGGAGGATTTTTAGATCCTCCTACGAGCAGTACTTC. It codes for CASSLSTGRIFRSSYEQYF.

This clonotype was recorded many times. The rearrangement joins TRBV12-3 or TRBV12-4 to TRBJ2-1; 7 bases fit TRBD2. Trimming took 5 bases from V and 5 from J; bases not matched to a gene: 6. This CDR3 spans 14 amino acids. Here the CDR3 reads CASSPTSFNNEQFF. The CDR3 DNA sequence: TGTGCCAGCAGTCCGACTAGCTTCAACAATGAGCAGTTCTTC.

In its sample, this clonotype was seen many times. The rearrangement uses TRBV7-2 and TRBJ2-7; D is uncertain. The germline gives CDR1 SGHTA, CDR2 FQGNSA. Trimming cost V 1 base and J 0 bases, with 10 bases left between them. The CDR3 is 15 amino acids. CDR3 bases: TGTGCCAGCAGCTTAGTGCTTAGCCGCTCCTACGAGCAGTACTTC. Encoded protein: CASSLVLSRSYEQYF.

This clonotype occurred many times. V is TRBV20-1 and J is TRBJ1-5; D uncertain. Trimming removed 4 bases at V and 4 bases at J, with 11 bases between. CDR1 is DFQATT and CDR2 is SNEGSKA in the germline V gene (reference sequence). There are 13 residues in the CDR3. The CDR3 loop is CSAMGLSNQPQHF. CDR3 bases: TGCAGTGCTATGGGCCTTAGTAATCAGCCCCAGCATTTT.

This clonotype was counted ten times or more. CDR3 DNA: TGCAGTGCTAGAGATCCGTGGACTAGCGGGACGGAGTTCTTC. Residues: CSARDPWTSGTEFF. This chain joins TRBV20-1 and TRBJ2-1; 12 bases are shared with TRBD2. CDR1 is DFQATT and CDR2 is SNEGSKA in the germline V gene (reference sequence). The ends lost 0 bases at V and 14 bases at J; junction bases unmatched: 8. This CDR3 region has 14 residues.

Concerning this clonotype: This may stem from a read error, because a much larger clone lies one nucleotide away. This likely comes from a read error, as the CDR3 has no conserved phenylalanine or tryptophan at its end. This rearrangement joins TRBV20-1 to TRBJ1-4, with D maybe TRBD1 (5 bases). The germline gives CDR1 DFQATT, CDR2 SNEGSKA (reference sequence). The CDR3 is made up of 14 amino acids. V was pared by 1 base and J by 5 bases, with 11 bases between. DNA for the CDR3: TGCAGTGCTAGAGTCCCAGGGTGGAATGAAAAACTGTTTTGT. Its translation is CSARVPGWNEKLFC.

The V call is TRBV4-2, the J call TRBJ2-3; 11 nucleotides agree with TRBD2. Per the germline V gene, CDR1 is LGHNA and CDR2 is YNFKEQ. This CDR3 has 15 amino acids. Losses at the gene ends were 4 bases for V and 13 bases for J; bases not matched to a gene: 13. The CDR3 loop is CASSRRLAGTDKKYF. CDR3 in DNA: TGTGCCAGCAGCCGGAGACTAGCGGGAACAGATAAGAAGTATTTT.

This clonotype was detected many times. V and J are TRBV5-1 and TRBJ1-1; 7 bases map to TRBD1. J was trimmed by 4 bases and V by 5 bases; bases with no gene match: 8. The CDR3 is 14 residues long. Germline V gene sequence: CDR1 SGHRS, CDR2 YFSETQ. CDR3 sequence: CASRNSTGSTEAFF. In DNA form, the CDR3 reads TGCGCCAGCAGAAATTCGACAGGGTCCACTGAAGCTTTCTTT.

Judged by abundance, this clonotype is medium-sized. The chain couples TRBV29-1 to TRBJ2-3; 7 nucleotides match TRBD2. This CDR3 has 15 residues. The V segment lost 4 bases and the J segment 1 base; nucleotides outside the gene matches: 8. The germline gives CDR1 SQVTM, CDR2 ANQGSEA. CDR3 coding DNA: TGCAGCGTTGGCGGGGGTATTATGGGCACAGATACGCAGTATTTT. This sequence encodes CSVGGGIMGTDTQYF.

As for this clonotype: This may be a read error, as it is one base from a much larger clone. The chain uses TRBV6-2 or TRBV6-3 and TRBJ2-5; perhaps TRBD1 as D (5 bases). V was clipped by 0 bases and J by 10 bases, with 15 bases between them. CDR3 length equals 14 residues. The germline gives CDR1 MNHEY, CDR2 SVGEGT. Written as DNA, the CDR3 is TGTGCCAGCAGTTACTCCTGGCAGGGTGGGAACCAGTACTTC. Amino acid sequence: CASSYSWQGGNQYF.

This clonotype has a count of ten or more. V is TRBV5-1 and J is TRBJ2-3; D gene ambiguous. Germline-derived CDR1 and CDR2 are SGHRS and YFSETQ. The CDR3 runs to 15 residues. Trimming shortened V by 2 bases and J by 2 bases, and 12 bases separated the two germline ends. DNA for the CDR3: TGCGCCAGCAGCTTCGCCCGTCTTAACACAGATACGCAGTATTTT. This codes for CASSFARLNTDTQYF.

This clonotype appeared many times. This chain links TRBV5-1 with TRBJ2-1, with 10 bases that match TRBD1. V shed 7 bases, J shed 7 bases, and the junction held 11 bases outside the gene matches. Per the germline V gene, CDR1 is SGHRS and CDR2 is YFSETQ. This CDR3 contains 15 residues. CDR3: CASSREGQGSNEQFF. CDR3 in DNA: TGCGCCAGCTCGAGGGAGGGACAGGGGTCAAATGAGCAGTTCTTC.

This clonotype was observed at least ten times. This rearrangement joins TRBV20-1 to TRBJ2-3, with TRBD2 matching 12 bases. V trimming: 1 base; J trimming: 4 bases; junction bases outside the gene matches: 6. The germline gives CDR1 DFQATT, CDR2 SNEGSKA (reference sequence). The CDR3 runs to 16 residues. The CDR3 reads CSARARLAGASDTQYF. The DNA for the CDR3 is TGCAGTGCTAGAGCCAGACTAGCGGGAGCGTCAGATACGCAGTATTTT.

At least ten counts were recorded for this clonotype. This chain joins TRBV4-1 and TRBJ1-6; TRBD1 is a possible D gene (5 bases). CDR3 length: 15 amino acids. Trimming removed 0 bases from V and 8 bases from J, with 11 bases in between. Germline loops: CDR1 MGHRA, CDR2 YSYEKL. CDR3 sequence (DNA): TGCGCCAGCAGCCAAGACGCAGGGTATTATTCACCCCTCCACTTT. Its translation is CASSQDAGYYSPLHF.

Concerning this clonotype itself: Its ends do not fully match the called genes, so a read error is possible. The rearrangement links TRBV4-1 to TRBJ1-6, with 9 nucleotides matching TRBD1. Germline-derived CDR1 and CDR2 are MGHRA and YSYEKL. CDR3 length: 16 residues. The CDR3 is CASGPGQGQAGSTLNF. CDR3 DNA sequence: TGCGCCAGCGGACCGGGACAGGGACAGGCGGGTTCAACCCTCAACTTT.

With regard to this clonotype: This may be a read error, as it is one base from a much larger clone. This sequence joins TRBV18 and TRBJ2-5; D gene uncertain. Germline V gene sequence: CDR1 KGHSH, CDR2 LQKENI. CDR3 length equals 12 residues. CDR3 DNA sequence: TGTGCCAGCTCACCATACCAAGAGAACCAGTACTTC. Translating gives CASSPYQENQYF.

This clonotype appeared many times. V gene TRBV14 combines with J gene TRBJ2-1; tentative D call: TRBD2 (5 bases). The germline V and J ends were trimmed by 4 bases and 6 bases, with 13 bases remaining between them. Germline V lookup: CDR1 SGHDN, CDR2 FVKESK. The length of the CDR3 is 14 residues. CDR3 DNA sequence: TGTGCCAGCAGCCCGCGGACTGTCGGCAATGAGCAGTTCTTC. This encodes CASSPRTVGNEQFF.

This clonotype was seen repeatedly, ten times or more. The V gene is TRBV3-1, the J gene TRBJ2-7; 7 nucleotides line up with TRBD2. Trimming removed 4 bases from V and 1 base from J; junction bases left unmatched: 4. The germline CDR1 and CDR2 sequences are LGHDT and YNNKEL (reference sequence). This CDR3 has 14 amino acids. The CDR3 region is CASSLSGGSYEQYF. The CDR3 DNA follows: TGTGCCAGCAGCCTTTCCGGGGGGTCCTACGAGCAGTACTTC.

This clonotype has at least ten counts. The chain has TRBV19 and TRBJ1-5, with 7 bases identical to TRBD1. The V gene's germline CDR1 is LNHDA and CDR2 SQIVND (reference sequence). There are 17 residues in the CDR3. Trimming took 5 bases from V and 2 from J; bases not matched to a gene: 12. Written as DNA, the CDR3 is TGTGCCAGTAGTGCCCTGGTCGGAGGGGGCGGCAATCAGCCCCAGCATTTT. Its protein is CASSALVGGGGNQPQHF.

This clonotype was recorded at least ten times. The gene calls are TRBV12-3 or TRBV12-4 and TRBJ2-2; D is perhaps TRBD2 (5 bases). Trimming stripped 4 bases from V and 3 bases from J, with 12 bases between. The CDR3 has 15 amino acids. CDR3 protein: CASSSSGSYTGELFF. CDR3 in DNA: TGTGCCAGCAGTTCCTCGGGGTCCTACACCGGGGAGCTGTTTTTT.

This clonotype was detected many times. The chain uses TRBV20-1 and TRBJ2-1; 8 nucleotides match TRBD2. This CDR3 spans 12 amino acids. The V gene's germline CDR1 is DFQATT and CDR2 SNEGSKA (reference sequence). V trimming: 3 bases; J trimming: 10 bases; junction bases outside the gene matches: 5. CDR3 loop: CSASGSGDEQFF. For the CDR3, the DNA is TGCAGTGCTAGCGGTAGCGGGGACGAGCAGTTCTTC.

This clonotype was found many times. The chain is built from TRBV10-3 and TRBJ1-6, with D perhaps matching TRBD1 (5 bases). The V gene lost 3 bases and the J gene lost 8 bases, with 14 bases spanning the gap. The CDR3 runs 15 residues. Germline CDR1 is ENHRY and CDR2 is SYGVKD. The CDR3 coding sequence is TGTGCCATCAGTGACCCGCAGGGCTTACATTCACCCCTCCACTTT. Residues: CAISDPQGLHSPLHF.

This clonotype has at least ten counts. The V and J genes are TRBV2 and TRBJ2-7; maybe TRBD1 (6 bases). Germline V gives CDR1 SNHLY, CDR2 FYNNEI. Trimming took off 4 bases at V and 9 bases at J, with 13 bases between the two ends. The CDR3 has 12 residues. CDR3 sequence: CASSGYRDRQYF. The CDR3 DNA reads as TGTGCCAGCAGTGGATACAGGGATCGGCAGTACTTC.